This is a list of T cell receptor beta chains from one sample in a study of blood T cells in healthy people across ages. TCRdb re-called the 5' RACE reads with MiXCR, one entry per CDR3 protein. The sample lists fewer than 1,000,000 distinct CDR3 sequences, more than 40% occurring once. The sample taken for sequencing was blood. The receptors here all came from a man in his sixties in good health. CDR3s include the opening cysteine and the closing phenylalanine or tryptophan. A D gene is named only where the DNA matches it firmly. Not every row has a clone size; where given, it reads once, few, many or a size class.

CASSQGAREKLFF	TGTGCCAGCAGTCAGGGGGCACGAGAAAAACTGTTTTTT	TRBV7-8	TRBJ1-4	.	TRBD1
CSGSDTTNEKLFF	TGCAGCGGGAGCGATACAACTAATGAAAAACTGTTTTTT	TRBV29-1	TRBJ1-4	.	.
CSAPRQYQETQYF	TGCAGTGCTCCCAGACAGTATCAAGAGACCCAGTACTTC	TRBV20-1	TRBJ2-5	.	.
CSAGGRNEKLFF	TGCAGTGCTGGGGGCAGGAATGAAAAACTGTTTTTT	TRBV20-1	TRBJ1-4	.	.
CASRFPSGGSYEQYF	TGTGCCAGCAGATTCCCTAGCGGGGGTTCCTACGAGCAGTACTTC	TRBV6-2/TRBV6-3	TRBJ2-7	.	TRBD2
CSVEDRGAGVSYGYTF	TGCAGCGTTGAAGATCGGGGGGCAGGGGTTAGCTATGGCTACACCTTC	TRBV29-1	TRBJ1-2	.	.
CSARKRERLSIAYEQYF	TGCAGTGCTAGGAAGAGGGAGCGTCTCTCGATCGCCTACGAGCAGTACTTC	TRBV20-1	TRBJ2-7	.	.
CASTPRSTEAFF	TGTGCCAGCACTCCCCGGTCCACTGAAGCTTTCTTT	TRBV6-1	TRBJ1-1	once	.
CASSYGTPGPVYEQYF	TGTGCCAGCAGTTACGGGACCCCCGGACCGGTCTACGAGCAGTACTTC	TRBV6-6	TRBJ2-7	.	.
CSSGTGRTEAFF	TGCAGTTCCGGGACAGGGAGGACTGAAGCTTTCTTT	TRBV20-1	TRBJ1-1	few	TRBD1